The 12 T cell receptor beta chains below come from one sample, sequenced in a study of blood T cell repertoires in COVID-19. Measured with immunoSEQ multiplex PCR; TCRdb has only the in-frame clones, and not every one. This table holds hundreds of thousands of clones, around 90% found once. Specimen: peripheral blood. These receptors were taken from an older woman with COVID-19, enrolled during active disease.

The chain recombines TRBV5-1 with TRBJ2-7; the D is unclear. Germline assignment: CDR1 SGHRS and CDR2 YFSETQ. This CDR3 region has 15 residues. The V and J ends lost 0 bases and 2 bases respectively, with 12 bases between them. CDR3 DNA sequence: TGCGCCAGCAGCTTGGTGGCAGCCACTACCTACGAGCAGTACTTC. Its protein is CASSLVAATTYEQYF. The entire variable domain, with the rest obtained from reference TRBV5-1 and TRBJ2-7, is as follows: KAGVTQTPRYLIKTRGQQVTLSCSPISGHRSVSWYQQTPGQGLQFLFEYFSETQRNKGNFPGRFSGRQFSNSRSEMNVSTLELGDSALYLCASSLVAATTYEQYFGPGTRLTVT.

The J gene is TRBJ1-2, the V gene TRBV7-8, with 10 nucleotides matching TRBD1. Trimming took 0 bases from V and 5 from J; bases not matched to a gene: 0. CDR1 is SGHVS and CDR2 is FQNEAQ in the germline V gene. There are 14 residues in the CDR3. CDR3 amino acids: CASSLAGQGYGYTF. The CDR3 nucleotides read TGTGCCAGCAGCTTAGCGGGACAGGGGTATGGCTACACCTTC.

This rearrangement joins TRBV11-3 to TRBJ2-7, with 9 bases matching TRBD2. J gave up 2 bases and V 5 bases, and 10 bases lay outside the gene matches. The CDR3 is 16 residues long. The germline gives CDR1 SGHNT, CDR2 YENEEA. For the CDR3, the DNA is TGTGCCAGCAGCCCCCGGGGTAGCGGGAGAACCTACGAGCAGTACTTC. This codes for CASSPRGSGRTYEQYF.

The V call is TRBV6-2 or TRBV6-3, the J call TRBJ1-5; D is ambiguous. The CDR3 totals 17 residues. V was clipped by 0 bases and J by 5 bases, with 17 bases between them. Germline V lookup: CDR1 MNHEY, CDR2 SVGEGT. CDR3 in amino acids: CASSYSEGHTADQPQHF. CDR3 nucleotides: TGTGCCAGCAGTTACTCGGAGGGCCATACCGCTGATCAGCCCCAGCATTTT.

This chain links TRBV19 with TRBJ2-1; 9 nucleotides match TRBD1. The length of the CDR3 is 15 residues. CDR1 and CDR2 (germline): LNHDA, SQIVND (reference sequence). V gave up 8 bases and J gave up 2 bases; unmatched junction bases: 7. The CDR3 reads CASSIRTGAYNEQFF. The CDR3 DNA follows: TGTGCCAGTTCCATCCGGACAGGGGCCTACAATGAGCAGTTCTTC.

The rearrangement joins TRBV30 to TRBJ1-5, with 8 bases fitting TRBD1. V was clipped by 5 bases and J by 5 bases; unmatched bases: 5. Germline lookup yields CDR1 GTSNPN and CDR2 SVGIG (reference sequence). CDR3 length: 13 residues. CDR3 loop: CAWSGGQDQPQHF. CDR3 nucleotides: TGTGCCTGGTCTGGGGGACAGGATCAGCCCCAGCATTTT.

CDR3: CASSQGHYGGNEQFF. The CDR3 nucleotides are TGTGCCAGCAGCCAAGGACACTACGGAGGGAATGAGCAGTTCTTC. The V call is TRBV3-1 (or the pseudogene TRBV3-2), the J call TRBJ2-1, with D perhaps matching TRBD2 (6 bases). CDR3 size: 15 residues. From germline, CDR1 is LGHDT and CDR2 YNNKEL (reference sequence). V dropped 1 base and J dropped 7 bases, with 14 bases sitting between them.

The CDR3 region is CAWSGQGIQTLFF. The CDR3 nucleotides are TGTGCCTGGAGTGGACAGGGGATCCAGACACTGTTTTTT. V and J are TRBV30 and TRBJ1-4; 8 bases fit TRBD1. J gave up 13 bases and V 1 base, and 8 bases lay outside the gene matches. Germline assignment: CDR1 GTSNPN and CDR2 SVGIG (reference sequence). The CDR3 loop spans 13 amino acids.

This chain uses TRBV3-1 (or the pseudogene TRBV3-2) with TRBJ1-2, with a weak D call TRBD1 (5 bases). V lost 0 bases and J lost 6, with 8 bases in between. CDR3 length equals 13 residues. CDR1 LGHDT and CDR2 YNNKEL come from the germline V gene (reference sequence). CDR3 in DNA: TGTGCCAGCAGCCAAGATGGGGGGAATGGCTACACCTTC. Protein sequence: CASSQDGGNGYTF.

V usage is TRBV11-2 and J usage is TRBJ1-2, with no clear D. This CDR3 region has 15 residues. Trimming took 5 bases from V and 2 from J, leaving 15 bases between them. Looked up from germline, CDR1 is SGHAT and CDR2 is FQNNGV. Written as DNA, the CDR3 is TGTGCCAGCAGCACAAGCGGCCCCGAAAACTATGGCTACACCTTC. Amino acids: CASSTSGPENYGYTF.

J is TRBJ1-1 and V is TRBV4-1; possible D gene TRBD1, 6 bases. The CDR3 extends over 14 amino acids. Germline V CDR1 and CDR2: MGHRA, YSYEKL. V lost 3 bases to trimming and J lost 1 base, with 9 bases between them. CDR3 coding DNA: TGCGCCAGCAGCCAGGGGGCCAAGAACACTGAAGCTTTCTTT. Amino acid sequence: CASSQGAKNTEAFF.

The gene calls are TRBV6-5 and TRBJ1-1; TRBD1 is a possible D gene (5 bases). CDR3 length: 13 amino acids. CDR1 MNHEY and CDR2 SVGAGI come from the germline V gene. V lost 7 bases to trimming and J lost 5 bases, with 14 bases between them. CDR3 nucleotide sequence: TGTGCCAGCAATCGGCAGGGTCGGACTGAAGCTTTCTTT. Amino acid sequence: CASNRQGRTEAFF.